This record covers a single TCR beta chain. Unique molecular identifiers were incorporated during preparation of the TCRbeta library. In TCRdb, the PCR reads were re-called with MiXCR into one record per CDR3 protein. Of some 70,000 distinct CDR3 sequences in the sample, 7.3% are singletons; the top ten hold approximately 2.3%. This entry belongs to a study of T-cell reconstitution after alpha-beta-depleted transplantation in children. Germline V gives CDR1 SQVTM, CDR2 ANQGSEA. CDR3 length equals 11 residues. V dropped 5 bases and J dropped 9 bases, with 13 bases sitting between them. The source of this sequence is a human donor who donated a stem cell graft to a child with acute lymphoblastic leukemia. The chain employs TRBV29-1 and TRBJ1-1; a possible D gene is TRBD1 (5 bases). The material was PBMCs from the stem cell graft donor, obtained from the stem cell graft. This CDR3 is CSVLRDYQAFF. The CDR3 region has the DNA TGCAGCGTTCTCCGGGACTATCAAGCTTTCTTT.